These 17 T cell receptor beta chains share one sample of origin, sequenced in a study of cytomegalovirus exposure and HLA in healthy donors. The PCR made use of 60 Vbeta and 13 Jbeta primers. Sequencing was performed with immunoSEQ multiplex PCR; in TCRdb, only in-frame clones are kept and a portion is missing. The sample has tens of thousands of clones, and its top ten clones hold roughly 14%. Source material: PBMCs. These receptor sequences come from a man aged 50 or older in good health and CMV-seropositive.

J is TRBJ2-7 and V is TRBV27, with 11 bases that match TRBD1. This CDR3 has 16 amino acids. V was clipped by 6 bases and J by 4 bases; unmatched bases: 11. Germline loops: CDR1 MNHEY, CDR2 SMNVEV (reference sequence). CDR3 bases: TGTGCCAGCAGCCCCGCCTTTGGACAGGGGGCTTACGAGCAGTACGTC. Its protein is CASSPAFGQGAYEQYV.

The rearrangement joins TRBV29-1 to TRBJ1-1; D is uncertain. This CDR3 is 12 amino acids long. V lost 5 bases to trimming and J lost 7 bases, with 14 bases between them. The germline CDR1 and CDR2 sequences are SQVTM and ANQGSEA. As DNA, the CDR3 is TGCAGCGTTAAGTACATTCGCGGTGAAGCTTTCTTT. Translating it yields CSVKYIRGEAFF. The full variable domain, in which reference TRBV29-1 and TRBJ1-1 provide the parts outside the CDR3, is SAVISQKPSRDICQRGTSLTIQCQVDSQVTMMFWYRQQPGQSLTLIATANQGSEATYESGFVIDKFPISRPNLTFSTLTVSNMSPEDSSIYLCSVKYIRGEAFFGQGTRLTVV.

CDR3 DNA sequence: TGTGCCAGCAGCTTAGTGGCAGGAATGAACACTGAAGCTTTCTTT. The encoded protein is CASSLVAGMNTEAFF. The V call is TRBV7-2, the J call TRBJ1-1; unclear D gene. In germline, CDR1 is SGHTA, CDR2 FQGNSA. Trimming stripped 1 base from V and 0 bases from J, with 9 bases between. There are 15 residues in the CDR3.

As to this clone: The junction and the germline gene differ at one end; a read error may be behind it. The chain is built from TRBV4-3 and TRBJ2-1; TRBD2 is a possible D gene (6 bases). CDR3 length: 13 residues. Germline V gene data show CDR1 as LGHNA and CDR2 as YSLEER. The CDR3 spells CASRAVGGAKQIF. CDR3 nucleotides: TGCGCCAGCAGAGCCGTCGGCGGGGCCAAGCAGATCTTC.

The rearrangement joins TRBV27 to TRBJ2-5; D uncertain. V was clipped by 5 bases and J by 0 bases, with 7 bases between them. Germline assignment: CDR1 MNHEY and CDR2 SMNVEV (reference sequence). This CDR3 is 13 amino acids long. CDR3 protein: CASSPSYQETQYF. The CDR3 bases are TGTGCCAGCAGTCCCTCGTACCAAGAGACCCAGTACTTC.

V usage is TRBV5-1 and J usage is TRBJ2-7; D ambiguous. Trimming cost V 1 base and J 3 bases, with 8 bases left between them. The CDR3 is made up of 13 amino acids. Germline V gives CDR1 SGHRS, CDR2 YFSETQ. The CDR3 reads CASSLNGDYEQYF. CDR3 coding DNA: TGCGCCAGCAGCTTGAACGGAGACTACGAGCAGTACTTC.

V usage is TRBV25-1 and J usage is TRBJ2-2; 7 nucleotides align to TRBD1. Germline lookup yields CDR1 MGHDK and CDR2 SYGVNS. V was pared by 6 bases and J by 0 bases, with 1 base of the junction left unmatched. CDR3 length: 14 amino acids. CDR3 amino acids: CASRDRTNTGELFF. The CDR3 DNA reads TGTGCCAGCAGGGACAGGACGAACACCGGGGAGCTGTTTTTT.

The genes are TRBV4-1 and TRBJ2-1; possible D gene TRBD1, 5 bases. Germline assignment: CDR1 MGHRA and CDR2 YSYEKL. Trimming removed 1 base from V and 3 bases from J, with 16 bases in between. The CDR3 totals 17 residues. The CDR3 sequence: CASSQVGRRSGYNEQFF. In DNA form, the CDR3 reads TGCGCCAGCAGCCAAGTGGGGCGGAGATCAGGCTACAATGAGCAGTTCTTC.

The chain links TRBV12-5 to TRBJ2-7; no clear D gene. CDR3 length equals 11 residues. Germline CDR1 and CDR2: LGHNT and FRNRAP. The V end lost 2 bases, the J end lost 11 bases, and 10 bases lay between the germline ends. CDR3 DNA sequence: TGTGCTAGTGGTTTGACTCACCCGGAGTACTTC. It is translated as CASGLTHPEYF. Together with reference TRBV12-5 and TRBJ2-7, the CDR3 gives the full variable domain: DARVTQTPRHKVTEMGQEVTMRCQPILGHNTVFWYRQTMMQGLELLAYFRNRAPLDDSGMPKDRFSAEMPDATLATLKIQPSEPRDSAVYFCASGLTHPEYFGPGTRLTVT.

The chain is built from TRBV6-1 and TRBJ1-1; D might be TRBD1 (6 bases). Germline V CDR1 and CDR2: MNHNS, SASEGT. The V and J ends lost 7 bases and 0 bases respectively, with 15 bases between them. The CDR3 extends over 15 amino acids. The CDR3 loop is CASIGGATMNTEAFF. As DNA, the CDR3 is TGTGCCAGCATCGGGGGGGCGACCATGAACACTGAAGCTTTCTTT.

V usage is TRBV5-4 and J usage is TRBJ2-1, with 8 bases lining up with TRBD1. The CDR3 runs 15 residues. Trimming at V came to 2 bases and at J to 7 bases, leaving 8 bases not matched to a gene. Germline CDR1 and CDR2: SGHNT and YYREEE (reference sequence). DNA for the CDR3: TGTGCCAGCAGCTTAGTACAGGGGGGCCCGAATGAGCAGTTCTTC. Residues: CASSLVQGGPNEQFF.

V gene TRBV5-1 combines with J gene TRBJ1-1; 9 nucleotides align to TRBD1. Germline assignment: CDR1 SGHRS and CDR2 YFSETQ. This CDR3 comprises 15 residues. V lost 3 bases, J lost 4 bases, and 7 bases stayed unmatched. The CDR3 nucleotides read TGCGCCAGCAGCTGGGGGCCGACAGGGGGCACTGAAGCTTTCTTT. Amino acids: CASSWGPTGGTEAFF.

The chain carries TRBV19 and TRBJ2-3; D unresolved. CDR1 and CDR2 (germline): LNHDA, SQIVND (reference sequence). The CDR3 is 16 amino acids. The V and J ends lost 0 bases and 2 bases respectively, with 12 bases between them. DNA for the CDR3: TGTGCCAGTAGTATAGATCCTAGGCGGAACACAGATACGCAGTATTTT. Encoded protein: CASSIDPRRNTDTQYF.

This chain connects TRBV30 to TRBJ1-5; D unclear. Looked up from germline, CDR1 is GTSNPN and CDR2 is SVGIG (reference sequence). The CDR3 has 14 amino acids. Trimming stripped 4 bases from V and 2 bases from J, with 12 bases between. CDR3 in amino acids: CAWNKRGGNQPQHF. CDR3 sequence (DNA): TGTGCCTGGAATAAGCGTGGTGGCAATCAGCCCCAGCATTTT.

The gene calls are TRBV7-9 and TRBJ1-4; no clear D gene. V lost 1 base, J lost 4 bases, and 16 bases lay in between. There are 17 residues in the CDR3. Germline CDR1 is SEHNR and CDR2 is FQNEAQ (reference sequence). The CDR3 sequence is CASSLVPQVRNNEKLFF. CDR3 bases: TGTGCCAGCAGCTTAGTCCCCCAAGTGCGGAATAATGAAAAACTGTTTTTT.

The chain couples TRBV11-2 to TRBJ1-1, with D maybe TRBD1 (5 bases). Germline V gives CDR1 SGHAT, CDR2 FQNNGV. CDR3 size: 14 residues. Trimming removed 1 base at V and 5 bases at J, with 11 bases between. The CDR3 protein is CASSLGRGRTEAFF. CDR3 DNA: TGTGCCAGCAGCTTAGGGAGGGGCCGGACTGAAGCTTTCTTT.

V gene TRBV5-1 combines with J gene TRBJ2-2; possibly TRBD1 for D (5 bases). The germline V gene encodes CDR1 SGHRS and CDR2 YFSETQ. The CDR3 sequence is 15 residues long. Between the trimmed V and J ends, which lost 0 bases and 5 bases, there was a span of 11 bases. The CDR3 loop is CASSLGGGWTGELFF. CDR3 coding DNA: TGCGCCAGCAGCTTGGGGGGCGGTTGGACCGGGGAGCTGTTTTTT.